This TCR beta chain was found in a study of blood T cells in healthy people across ages. A second about 6 to 12 cycle PCR used barcoded and J-beta primers. From the 5' RACE reads, TCRdb called clonotypes with MiXCR, one entry per CDR3 protein. The table shows around 900,000 distinct CDR3 sequences, with 29% occurring only once. Germline lookup yields CDR1 LNHNV and CDR2 YYDKDF (reference sequence). Germline trimming cut 6 bases from V and 4 bases from J; bases unmatched to any gene: 8. This CDR3 contains 15 residues. General study points: TCR beta diversity, measured per million T cells, fell in a roughly linear way with age. The diversity estimates, figures obtained from one million T cells, were considered underestimates. There was a strong correlation between TCR beta diversity and naive T cell percentage.

This clonotype was detected many times. The antigen remains undetermined. V is TRBV15 and J is TRBJ2-3; 9 nucleotides agree with TRBD2. The sequence derives from a woman aged 80 or over in good health. Specimen: blood. CDR3 nucleotide sequence: TGTGCCACCAGTAGGACTAGCGCGGGGGCAGATACGCAGTATTTT. Translating it yields CATSRTSAGADTQYF.